Following are 17 T cell receptor beta chains from one sample sequenced in a study of blood T cell repertoires in COVID-19. Clones were sequenced by immunoSEQ multiplex PCR, and TCRdb holds only the in-frame ones, with some missing. The profile shows around 170,000 clones, 86% of them singletons. Material for sequencing was PBMCs or T cells enriched from blood (not recorded which). These receptors were obtained from a woman aged 25-40 years who had recovered from COVID-19.

The J gene is TRBJ2-2, the V gene TRBV19; D remains ambiguous. Trimming shortened V by 4 bases and J by 4 bases, and 19 bases separated the two germline ends. Germline V lookup: CDR1 LNHDA, CDR2 SQIVND (reference sequence). The CDR3 contains 17 residues. The CDR3 nucleotides read TGTGCCAGTAGTAGGTCTGGAACGAACTCGGGCACCGGGGAGCTGTTTTTT. Translated: CASSRSGTNSGTGELFF.

The chain uses TRBV27 and TRBJ1-6, with 7 bases aligning to TRBD1. Germline CDR1 and CDR2: MNHEY and SMNVEV (reference sequence). The CDR3 spans 16 residues. The ends lost 2 bases at V and 3 bases at J; junction bases unmatched: 4. Written as DNA, the CDR3 is TGTGCCAGCAGTTTAATTGGGGACAGCTATAATTCACCCCTCCACTTT. This sequence encodes CASSLIGDSYNSPLHF.

J is TRBJ2-7 and V is TRBV2, with 13 bases aligning to TRBD2. Trimming at V came to 5 bases and at J to 2 bases, leaving 6 bases not matched to a gene. The CDR3 totals 16 residues. Germline CDR1 reads SNHLY; CDR2 reads FYNNEI. CDR3 coding DNA: TGTGCCAGCAGTTCTCAACTAGCGGGAGGGCCCTACGAGCAGTACTTC. Its protein is CASSSQLAGGPYEQYF.

V usage is TRBV3-1 (or the pseudogene TRBV3-2) and J usage is TRBJ1-1; the D gene is possibly TRBD1 (5 bases). This CDR3 is 14 amino acids long. Germline assignment: CDR1 LGHDT and CDR2 YNNKEL (reference sequence). With 1 base removed from V and 5 bases from J, the gap between germline ends came to 11 bases. CDR3 protein: CASSQAGGLTEAFF. In nucleotides, the CDR3 is TGTGCCAGCAGCCAAGCTGGGGGGTTAACTGAAGCTTTCTTT.

This clone was observed a few times. The same CDR3 arises from other DNA sequences in this sample as well. This chain joins TRBV11-2 and TRBJ2-7; 11 nucleotides match TRBD2. This CDR3 has 14 residues. The V segment lost 3 bases and the J segment 3 bases; nucleotides outside the gene matches: 1. CDR1 SGHAT and CDR2 FQNNGV come from the germline V gene. The CDR3 DNA reads TGTGCCAGCAGCTTGGGGACTAGCGGCTACGAGCAGTACTTC. This codes for CASSLGTSGYEQYF. The full variable domain, with the rest looked up from reference TRBV11-2 and TRBJ2-7, is EAGVAQSPRYKIIEKRQSVAFWCNPISGHATLYWYQQILGQGPKLLIQFQNNGVVDDSQLPKDRFSAERLKGVDSTLKIQPAKLEDSAVYLCASSLGTSGYEQYFGPGTRLTVT.

This sequence joins TRBV7-2 and TRBJ2-1, with 10 bases that match TRBD2. CDR1 and CDR2 (germline): SGHTA, FQGNSA. Germline trimming cut 6 bases from V and 6 bases from J; bases unmatched to any gene: 5. The CDR3 has 14 amino acids. The CDR3 spells CASRKREGVNEQFF. CDR3 coding DNA: TGTGCCAGCAGAAAGCGGGAGGGGGTCAATGAGCAGTTCTTC.

The rearrangement uses TRBV6-1 and TRBJ2-1; 9 bases map to TRBD1. The V gene's germline CDR1 is MNHNS and CDR2 SASEGT. This CDR3 region has 15 residues. V gave up 2 bases and J gave up 7 bases; unmatched junction bases: 6. CDR3 loop: CASSERDRAWNEQFF. Here the CDR3 DNA reads TGTGCCAGCAGTGAAAGGGACAGGGCTTGGAATGAGCAGTTCTTC.

The J gene is TRBJ1-3, the V gene TRBV9; tentatively, D is TRBD1 (5 bases). CDR1 and CDR2 (germline): SGDLS, YYNGEE. V was shortened by 3 bases and J by 4 bases, with 17 bases between the two germline ends. This CDR3 region has 16 residues. The CDR3 region has the DNA TGTGCCAGCAGCGCTAGTGGCGGGGGTGGGGGAAACACCATATATTTT. Protein sequence: CASSASGGGGGNTIYF. Supplemented by reference TRBV9 and TRBJ1-3, the full variable domain reads DSGVTQTPKHLITATGQRVTLRCSPRSGDLSVYWYQQSLDQGLQFLIQYYNGEERAKGNILERFSAQQFPDLHSELNLSSLELGDSALYFCASSASGGGGGNTIYFGEGSWLTVV.

V gene TRBV18 combines with J gene TRBJ1-1; TRBD1 might be the D (6 bases). CDR1 KGHSH and CDR2 LQKENI come from the germline V gene. Trimming took off 5 bases at V and 8 bases at J, with 12 bases between the two ends. This CDR3 spans 12 amino acids. The CDR3 coding sequence is TGTGCCAGCTCATACAGGGAAGAAGAAGCTTTCTTT. Its translation is CASSYREEEAFF.

V is TRBV4-1 and J is TRBJ2-3, with 8 nucleotides matching TRBD2. The length of the CDR3 is 14 residues. CDR1 is MGHRA, CDR2 YSYEKL, per germline. The junction had 3 bases not matched to a gene; V was cut back by 3 bases and J by 4 bases. The DNA of the CDR3 is TGCGCCAGCAGCCATGGACTAGCTGCAGATACGCAGTATTTT. Encoded protein: CASSHGLAADTQYF.

This clone was counted between two and nine times. Here the CDR3 reads CASSRFPGTGVKTGELFF. The DNA for the CDR3 is TGTGCCAGCAGCAGATTTCCCGGGACAGGGGTCAAGACGGGGGAGCTGTTTTTT. The chain is built from TRBV21-1 and TRBJ2-2; TRBD1 is the table's D call, not checked against the DNA. TRBV21-1 is a recognized pseudogene. The CDR3 sequence is 18 residues long.

The genes are TRBV13 and TRBJ2-7, with 9 bases that match TRBD2. Looked up from germline, CDR1 is PRHDT and CDR2 is FYEKMQ (reference sequence). After removal of 0 bases from V and 2 bases from J, the junction contained 8 bases not matched to a gene. CDR3 length: 17 amino acids. For the CDR3, the DNA is TGTGCCAGCAGCTTAGGCCTAAGGGAGCGGGGGGCCTACGAGCAGTACTTC. This sequence encodes CASSLGLRERGAYEQYF.

The chain carries TRBV2 and TRBJ2-2; 8 positions agree with TRBD2. The CDR3 loop spans 13 amino acids. From germline, CDR1 is SNHLY and CDR2 FYNNEI. J lost 4 bases, V lost 7 bases, and 2 bases had no gene match. CDR3 region: CASTGTSTGELFF. The CDR3 DNA reads as TGTGCCAGCACCGGGACTAGCACCGGGGAGCTGTTTTTT.

The V and J genes are TRBV30 and TRBJ1-4; D is perhaps TRBD1 (5 bases). This CDR3 region has 14 residues. The germline V gene has CDR1 GTSNPN and CDR2 SVGIG (reference sequence). V was shortened by 8 bases and J by 2 bases, with 15 bases between the two germline ends. Here the CDR3 DNA reads TGTGCCCAGTCGGTTCCAGGGACTAATGAAAAACTGTTTTTT. Translation gives CAQSVPGTNEKLFF.

The chain employs TRBV2 and TRBJ2-7, with no clear D. Per germline, CDR1 SNHLY and CDR2 FYNNEI. There are 11 residues in the CDR3. Trimming removed 4 bases at V and 4 bases at J, with 5 bases between. In DNA form, the CDR3 reads TGTGCCAGCAGTGGGAGATACGAGCAGTACTTC. It encodes CASSGRYEQYF.

CDR3 in DNA: TGTGCCAGCAGCGAATCGGGGGGGGCGTGGAATTCACCCCTCCACTTT. Protein product: CASSESGGAWNSPLHF. The rearrangement links TRBV28 to TRBJ1-6; D perhaps matches TRBD1 (6 bases). The ends were cut back, 6 bases at V and 7 bases at J, with 19 bases in the middle. CDR1 is MDHEN and CDR2 is SYDVKM in the germline V gene. The CDR3 loop spans 16 amino acids.

The chain couples TRBV18 to TRBJ2-7; D possibly corresponds to TRBD1 (6 bases). Trimming pared 5 bases from V and 1 base from J, leaving 12 bases between. This CDR3 comprises 14 residues. CDR1 KGHSH and CDR2 LQKENI come from the germline V gene. CDR3 amino acids: CASSDETGSYEQYF. The CDR3 DNA reads as TGTGCCAGCTCAGATGAGACAGGATCCTACGAGCAGTACTTC.